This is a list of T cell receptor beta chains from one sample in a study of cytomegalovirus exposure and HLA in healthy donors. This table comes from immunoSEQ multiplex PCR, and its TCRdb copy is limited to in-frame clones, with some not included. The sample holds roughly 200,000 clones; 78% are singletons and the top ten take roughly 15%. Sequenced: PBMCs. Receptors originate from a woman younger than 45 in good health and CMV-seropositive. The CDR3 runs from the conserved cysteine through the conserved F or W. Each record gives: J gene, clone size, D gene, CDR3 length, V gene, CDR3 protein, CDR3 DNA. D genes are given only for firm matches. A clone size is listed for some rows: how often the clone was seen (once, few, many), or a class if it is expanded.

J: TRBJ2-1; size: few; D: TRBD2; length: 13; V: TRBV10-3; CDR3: CAISSGGRYEQFF; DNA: TGTGCCATCAGCAGCGGGGGGAGGTATGAGCAGTTCTTC
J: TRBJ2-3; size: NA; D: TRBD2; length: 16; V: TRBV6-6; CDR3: CASSYGGGAPTDTQYF; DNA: TGTGCCAGCAGTTATGGCGGGGGGGCCCCCACAGATACGCAGTATTTT
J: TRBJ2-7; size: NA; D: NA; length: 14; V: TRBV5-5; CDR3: CASSLASIPYEQYF; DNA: TGTGCCAGCAGCTTGGCTTCTATCCCCTACGAGCAGTACTTC
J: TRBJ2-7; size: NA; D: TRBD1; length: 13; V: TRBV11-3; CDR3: CASRTGENYEQYF; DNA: TGTGCCAGTAGGACAGGGGAAAACTACGAGCAGTACTTC
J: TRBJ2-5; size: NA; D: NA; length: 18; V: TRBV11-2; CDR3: CASSLGEKLGGGRETQYF; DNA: TGTGCCAGCAGCTTAGGGGAAAAGTTAGGGGGGGGCCGGGAGACCCAGTACTTC
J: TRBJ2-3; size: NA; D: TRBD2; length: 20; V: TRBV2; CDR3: CASSLRTAPRVAGGQDTQYF; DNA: TGTGCCAGCAGTTTGCGAACCGCCCCTAGGGTAGCGGGGGGGCAGGATACGCAGTATTTT
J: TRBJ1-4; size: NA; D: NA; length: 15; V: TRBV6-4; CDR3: CASSDFSGTNEKLFF; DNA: TGTGCCAGCAGTGACTTCTCGGGAACTAATGAAAAACTGTTTTTT
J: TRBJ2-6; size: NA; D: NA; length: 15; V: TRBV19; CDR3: CASSIGGSGANVLTF; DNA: TGTGCCAGTAGTATCGGCGGCTCTGGGGCCAACGTCCTGACTTTC
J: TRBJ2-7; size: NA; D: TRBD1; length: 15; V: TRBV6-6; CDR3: CASSYTGQASYEQYF; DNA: TGTGCCAGCAGTTACACCGGACAGGCCTCCTACGAGCAGTACTTC
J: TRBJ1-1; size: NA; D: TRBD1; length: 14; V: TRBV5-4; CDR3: CASSMGQANTEAFF; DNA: TGTGCCAGCAGCATGGGACAGGCGAACACTGAAGCTTTCTTT
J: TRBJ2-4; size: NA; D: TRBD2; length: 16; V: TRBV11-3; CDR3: CASSLRLAGNRDIQYF; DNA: TGTGCCAGCAGCTTACGCCTAGCGGGGAACAGGGACATTCAGTACTTC
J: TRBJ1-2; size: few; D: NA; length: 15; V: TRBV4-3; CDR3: CASSQDTQRNYGYTF; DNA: TGCGCCAGCAGCCAAGACACCCAGCGCAACTATGGCTACACCTTC
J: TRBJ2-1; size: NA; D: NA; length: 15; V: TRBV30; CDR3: CAWSGSRPQYNEQFF; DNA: TGTGCCTGGAGTGGATCGCGGCCGCAATACAATGAGCAGTTCTTC
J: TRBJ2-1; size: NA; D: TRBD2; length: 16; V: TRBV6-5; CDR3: CASSYSGAGGSDEQFF; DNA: TGTGCCAGCAGTTACTCGGGTGCGGGAGGGTCGGATGAGCAGTTCTTC
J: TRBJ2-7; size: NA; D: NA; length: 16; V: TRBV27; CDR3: CASSWGRAVGDYEQYF; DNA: TGTGCCAGCAGTTGGGGTCGAGCAGTCGGGGACTACGAGCAGTACTTC
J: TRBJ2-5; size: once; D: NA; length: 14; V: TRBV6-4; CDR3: CASSPDSSARTQYF; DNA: TGTGCCAGCAGTCCGGACAGCTCCGCGAGGACCCAGTACTTC
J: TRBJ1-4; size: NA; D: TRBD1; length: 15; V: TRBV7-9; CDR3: CAGSPQGWTNEKLFF; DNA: TGTGCCGGCAGCCCACAGGGGTGGACTAATGAAAAACTGTTTTTT
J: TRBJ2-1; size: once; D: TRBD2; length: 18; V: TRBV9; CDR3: CASSVGPFPGGRGNEQFF; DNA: TGTGCCAGCAGCGTAGGTCCCTTCCCGGGGGGGCGTGGGAATGAGCAGTTCTTC
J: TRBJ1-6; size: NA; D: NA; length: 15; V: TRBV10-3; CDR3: CAISADSRTNSPLHF; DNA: TGTGCCATCAGTGCCGACTCCCGCACCAATTCACCCCTCCACTTT
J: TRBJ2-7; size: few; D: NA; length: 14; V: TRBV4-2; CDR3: CASSQARLVGEQYF; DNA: TGTGCCAGCAGCCAAGCCAGGTTGGTAGGAGAGCAGTACTTC
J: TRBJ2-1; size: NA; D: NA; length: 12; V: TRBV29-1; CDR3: CSVEDTGVEQLF; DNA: TGCAGCGTTGAAGATACCGGGGTTGAGCAGCTCTTC
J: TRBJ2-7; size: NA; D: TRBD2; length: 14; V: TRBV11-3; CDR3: CASSGSGRRYEQYF; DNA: TGTGCCAGCAGCGGTAGCGGGAGGCGCTACGAGCAGTACTTC
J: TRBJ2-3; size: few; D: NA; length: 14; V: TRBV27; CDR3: CASSLGALVNTQYF; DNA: TGTGCCAGCAGTTTGGGGGCACTAGTGAATACGCAGTATTTT
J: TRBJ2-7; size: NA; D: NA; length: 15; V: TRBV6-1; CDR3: CASSETLAQSYEQYF; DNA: TGTGCCAGCAGTGAAACCCTAGCCCAATCCTACGAGCAGTACTTC
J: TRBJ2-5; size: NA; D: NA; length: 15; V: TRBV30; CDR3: CAWSVGVGDQETQYF; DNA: TGTGCCTGGAGTGTCGGGGTTGGGGACCAAGAGACCCAGTACTTC
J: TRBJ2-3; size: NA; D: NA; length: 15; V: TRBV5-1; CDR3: CASSLEGVPLDTQYF; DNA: TGCGCCAGCAGCTTGGAGGGAGTTCCGTTGGATACGCAGTATTTT
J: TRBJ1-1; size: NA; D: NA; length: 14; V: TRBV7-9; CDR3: CASSLLLGGTEAFF; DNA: TGTGCCAGCAGCCTACTTTTGGGGGGCACTGAAGCTTTCTTT
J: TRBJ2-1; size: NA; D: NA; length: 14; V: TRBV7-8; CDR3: CASSLARLGGEQFF; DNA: TGTGCCAGCAGCTTAGCGAGACTAGGTGGTGAGCAGTTCTTC
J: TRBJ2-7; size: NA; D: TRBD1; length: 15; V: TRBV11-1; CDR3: CASSLSPQGRYEQYF; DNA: TGTGCCAGCAGCTTAAGTCCACAGGGGAGATACGAGCAGTACTTC